This T cell receptor beta chain was found in a study of T cell changes during pregnancy in multiple sclerosis. Germline V gives CDR1 LNHNV, CDR2 YYDKDF (reference sequence). The CDR3 consists of 14 residues. Between the trimmed V and J ends, which lost 1 base and 5 bases, there was a span of 11 bases. Using immunoSEQ multiplex PCR, the repertoire was profiled, and TCRdb retains in-frame clones only, with some absent. The sample gives about 23,000 clones, 86% of which show up once; roughly 1% is in the top ten. The gene calls are TRBV15 and TRBJ1-2, with D possibly matching TRBD1 (5 bases). Sequenced here: CD4+ T cells from peripheral blood mononuclear cells, sampled in the first trimester of pregnancy. This receptor was obtained from a female donor in good health, enrolled as a control in a pregnancy study. The CDR3 DNA sequence: TGTGCCACCAGCAGAGTAGGCAGGGAATATGGCTACACCTTC. Encoded protein: CATSRVGREYGYTF.